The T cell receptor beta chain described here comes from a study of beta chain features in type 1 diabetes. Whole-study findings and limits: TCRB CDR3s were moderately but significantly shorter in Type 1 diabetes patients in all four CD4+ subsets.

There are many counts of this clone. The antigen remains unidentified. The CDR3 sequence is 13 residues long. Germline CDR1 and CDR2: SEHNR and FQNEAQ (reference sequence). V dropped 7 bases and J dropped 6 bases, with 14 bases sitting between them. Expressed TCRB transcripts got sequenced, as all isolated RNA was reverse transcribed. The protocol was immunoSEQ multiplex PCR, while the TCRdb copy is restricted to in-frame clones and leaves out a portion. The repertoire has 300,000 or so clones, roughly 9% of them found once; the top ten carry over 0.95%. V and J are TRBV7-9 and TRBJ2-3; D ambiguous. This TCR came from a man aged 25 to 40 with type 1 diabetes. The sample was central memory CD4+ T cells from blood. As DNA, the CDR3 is TGTGCCAGCACCCCGGGCCCCGGGGATACGCAGTATTTT. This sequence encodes CASTPGPGDTQYF.